This T cell receptor beta chain was captured by sequencing in a study of vaccination and CD4 T cells after COVID-19. Study information: Six males and four females constituted the convalescent cohort, two of whom were Hispanic. Researchers treated control cultures with a CEFX pool, an HIV-1 Nef pool, or no peptide.

Described treatment: approximately 9-day PBMC culture with coronavirus spike peptide pools or control peptides (ViraFEST assay). On this clonotype itself: Its antigen is not known.

General observations from the study: The median count of SARS-CoV-2-reactive clonotypes rose from 21 to 38, not significantly.

The Oncomine TCR Beta short-read assay was applied to DNA of cultured CD4+ T cells. TCRdb re-analysed the PCR reads in MiXCR, keeping a single row per CDR3 protein. This table has some 21,000 distinct CDR3 sequences, around 52% appearing once. The V gene end was trimmed by 6 bases and the J gene end by 7 bases; junction bases not matched to a gene: 15. Per the germline V gene, CDR1 is DFQATT and CDR2 is SNEGSKA (reference sequence). The CDR3 is 14 residues long. The sample consisted of CD4+ T cells from blood, cultured in vitro. The chain has TRBV20-1 and TRBJ2-7, with 7 bases that match TRBD2. The TCR comes from a human donor who had recovered from COVID-19. The CDR3 spells CSASFWRGNREQYF. Written as DNA, the CDR3 is TGCAGTGCCTCCTTCTGGCGGGGGAACCGAGAGCAGTACTTC.